These 15 T cell receptor beta chains came from one sample sequenced in a study of blood T cell repertoires in COVID-19. Libraries were prepared by immunoSEQ multiplex PCR; TCRdb keeps only in-frame clonotypes and omits some of them. The sample has roughly 670,000 clones, 85% to 90% seen once; the top ten hold approximately 0.25%. Sequenced material: peripheral blood. Receptors were obtained from a woman aged 18-29 years with acute or convalescent COVID-19.

This chain uses TRBV20-1 with TRBJ1-1; a possible D gene is TRBD1 (5 bases). V was cut by 3 bases and J by 4 bases, with 12 bases left in between. The CDR3 runs to 13 residues. Germline assignment: CDR1 DFQATT and CDR2 SNEGSKA (reference sequence). CDR3 in amino acids: CSASKSRGTEAFF. CDR3 coding DNA: TGCAGTGCTAGTAAAAGTAGGGGCACTGAAGCTTTCTTT.

This clone was seen more than once but under ten times. The gene calls are TRBV7-9 and TRBJ1-2; 7 positions agree with TRBD1. The V segment lost 2 bases and the J segment 5 bases; nucleotides outside the gene matches: 8. CDR3 size: 15 residues. Germline CDR1 is SEHNR and CDR2 is FQNEAQ (reference sequence). The CDR3 protein is CASSLSGRGRYGYTF. The CDR3 region has the DNA TGTGCCAGCAGCTTATCGGGCAGGGGGAGGTATGGCTACACCTTC.

The chain is built from TRBV6-2 or TRBV6-3 and TRBJ2-7, with D possibly TRBD1 on 6 matching bases. The CDR3 length is 11 residues. Looked up from germline, CDR1 is MNHEY and CDR2 is SVGEGT. Trimming removed 6 bases from V and 8 bases from J, with 11 bases in between. The CDR3 DNA reads TGTGCCAGCAGCCAAACAGGGAAGCAGTACTTC. The encoded protein is CASSQTGKQYF.

The chain carries TRBV7-3 and TRBJ1-1; 7 positions agree with TRBD1. The germline V gene encodes CDR1 SGHTA and CDR2 FQGTGA. Losses at the gene ends were 2 bases for V and 4 bases for J; bases not matched to a gene: 1. CDR3 length: 13 amino acids. This CDR3 is CASSLRDSTEAFF. Written as DNA, the CDR3 is TGTGCCAGCAGCTTACGGGACAGCACTGAAGCTTTCTTT.

The chain has TRBV5-5 and TRBJ1-2, with TRBD1 as a possible D gene (5 bases). Looked up from germline, CDR1 is SGHKS and CDR2 is YYEKEE (reference sequence). Between the trimmed V and J ends, which lost 3 bases and 6 bases, there was a span of 15 bases. This CDR3 contains 14 residues. In DNA, the CDR3 is TGTGCCAGCAGCTCCCGCCTACAGGATGATGGCTACACCTTC. Its translation is CASSSRLQDDGYTF.

The rearrangement joins TRBV5-1 to TRBJ2-1; TRBD2 aligns across 15 bases. The V gene end was trimmed by 4 bases and the J gene end by 1 base; junction bases not matched to a gene: 12. The CDR3 totals 20 residues. Germline CDR1 is SGHRS and CDR2 is YFSETQ. DNA for the CDR3: TGCGCCAGCAGCAATCCCCCGGGACTAGCGGGGGGAGTATCCTACAATGAGCAGTTCTTC. Its translation is CASSNPPGLAGGVSYNEQFF. The complete variable domain, with remaining parts taken from reference TRBV5-1 and TRBJ2-1, reads KAGVTQTPRYLIKTRGQQVTLSCSPISGHRSVSWYQQTPGQGLQFLFEYFSETQRNKGNFPGRFSGRQFSNSRSEMNVSTLELGDSALYLCASSNPPGLAGGVSYNEQFFGPGTRLTVL.

This chain uses TRBV9 with TRBJ2-2; D may be TRBD1 (5 bases). The CDR3 extends over 16 amino acids. Germline V gives CDR1 SGDLS, CDR2 YYNGEE. V dropped 1 base and J dropped 1 base, with 11 bases sitting between them. The CDR3 region has the DNA TGTGCCAGCAGCGTATGGGCCAGGGTGAACACCGGGGAGCTGTTTTTT. Translating it yields CASSVWARVNTGELFF.

The rearrangement uses TRBV5-1 and TRBJ1-3; 7 bases are shared with TRBD1. The V and J ends lost 3 bases and 0 bases, in that order; junction bases with no gene match: 3. Germline V gene sequence: CDR1 SGHRS, CDR2 YFSETQ. The CDR3 has 15 amino acids. This CDR3 reads CASSSGGSSGNTIYF. The DNA of the CDR3 is TGCGCCAGCAGCTCAGGGGGGAGCTCTGGAAACACCATATATTTT.

The V gene is TRBV15, the J gene TRBJ2-6; no clear D. Germline CDR1 is LNHNV and CDR2 is YYDKDF (reference sequence). This CDR3 spans 15 amino acids. V gave up 0 bases and J gave up 7 bases, with 10 bases separating them. CDR3 region: CATSRDLGAANVLTF. The DNA of the CDR3 is TGTGCCACCAGCAGAGATCTAGGAGCAGCCAACGTCCTGACTTTC.

The chain carries TRBV4-1 and TRBJ2-3; tentative D call: TRBD2 (7 bases). The CDR3 totals 16 residues. Germline V gene sequence: CDR1 MGHRA, CDR2 YSYEKL. V dropped 3 bases and J dropped 4 bases, with 17 bases sitting between them. The CDR3, as DNA: TGCGCCAGCAGCCAGGGACCGGGGGGCGCATCAGATACGCAGTATTTT. Protein sequence: CASSQGPGGASDTQYF.

The J gene is TRBJ1-2, the V gene TRBV7-9; possibly TRBD1 for D (5 bases). The germline gives CDR1 SEHNR, CDR2 FQNEAQ (reference sequence). Trimming removed 5 bases at V and 4 bases at J, with 20 bases between. There are 16 residues in the CDR3. The CDR3 sequence: CASSPIDSQGFYGYTF. The CDR3 DNA reads as TGTGCCAGCAGCCCAATCGACAGTCAAGGGTTCTATGGCTACACCTTC. Filled out from reference TRBV7-9 and TRBJ1-2, the complete variable domain reads DTGVSQNPRHKITKRGQNVTFRCDPISEHNRLYWYRQTLGQGPEFLTYFQNEAQLEKSRLLSDRFSAERPKGSFSTLEIQRTEQGDSAMYLCASSPIDSQGFYGYTFGSGTRLTVV.

This clone was counted only a few times. The chain has TRBV7-3 and TRBJ2-2; 7 bases are shared with TRBD1. The CDR3 runs to 18 residues. Germline V gene data show CDR1 as SGHTA and CDR2 as FQGTGA. J was trimmed by 2 bases and V by 5 bases; bases with no gene match: 14. The CDR3 DNA reads TGTGCCAGCAGCGAATTACACGAGGGGGCTCAAAACACCGGGGAGCTGTTTTTT. Translated, it gives CASSELHEGAQNTGELFF.

The chain uses TRBV3-1 (or the pseudogene TRBV3-2) and TRBJ2-5; the D gene is possibly TRBD2 (6 bases). CDR1 and CDR2 (germline): LGHDT, YNNKEL (reference sequence). V lost 0 bases to trimming and J lost 9 bases, with 11 bases between them. CDR3 length: 13 amino acids. The CDR3 sequence is CASSQEGWGAQYF. CDR3 in DNA: TGTGCCAGCAGCCAAGAAGGATGGGGGGCCCAGTACTTC.

The chain uses TRBV19 and TRBJ2-3; the D gene is possibly TRBD1 (6 bases). The ends were cut back, 3 bases at V and 5 bases at J, with 15 bases in the middle. The CDR3 covers 15 residues. Germline V gene data show CDR1 as LNHDA and CDR2 as SQIVND (reference sequence). Written as DNA, the CDR3 is TGTGCCAGTAGTATCGGCACAGGGATAGGAGATACGCAGTATTTT. Encoded protein: CASSIGTGIGDTQYF.

The CDR3 DNA is TGTGCCAGCAGTCTGGCCGGAGGTTCACCCCTCCACTTT. Its translation: CASSLAGGSPLHF. The V call is TRBV12-3 or TRBV12-4, the J call TRBJ1-6; D gene unclear. The length of the CDR3 is 13 residues. V was clipped by 5 bases and J by 9 bases, with 11 bases between them.